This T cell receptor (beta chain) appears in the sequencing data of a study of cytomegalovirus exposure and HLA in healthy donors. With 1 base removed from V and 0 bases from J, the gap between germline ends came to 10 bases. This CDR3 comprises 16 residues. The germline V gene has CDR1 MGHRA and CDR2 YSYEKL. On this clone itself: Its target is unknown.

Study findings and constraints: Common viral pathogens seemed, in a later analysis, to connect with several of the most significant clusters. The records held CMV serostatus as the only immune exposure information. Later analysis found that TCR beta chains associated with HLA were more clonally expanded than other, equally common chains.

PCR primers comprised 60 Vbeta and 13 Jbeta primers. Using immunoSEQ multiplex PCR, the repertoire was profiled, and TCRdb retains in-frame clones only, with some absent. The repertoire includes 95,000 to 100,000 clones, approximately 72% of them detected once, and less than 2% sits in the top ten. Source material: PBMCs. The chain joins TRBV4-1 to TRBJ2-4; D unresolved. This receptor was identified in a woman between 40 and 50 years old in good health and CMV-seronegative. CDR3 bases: TGCGCCAGCAGCCAAGTTACGGAGCTAGCCAAAAACATTCAGTACTTC. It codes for CASSQVTELAKNIQYF.